Below, 13 T cell receptor beta chains from the same sample are listed, as sequenced in a study of post-analysis software for immune sequencing data. Study conclusions and caveats: About 5 TRBV segments occurring more often in patients than controls included TRBV5-6, TRBV5-1 and TRBV20-1.

Included in the TCR beta cDNA libraries were unique molecular identifiers. TCRdb independently ran MiXCR on the PCR reads; one entry per CDR3 protein. The table lists about 820,000 distinct CDR3 sequences, roughly half of them singletons. These TCRs' antigens remain unknown. Sequences were obtained from blood. Receptor source: a girl aged 5-17 years with multiple sclerosis.

The rearrangement links TRBV7-9 to TRBJ2-7; D gene unclear. The length of the CDR3 is 14 residues. V was shortened by 3 bases and J by 4 bases, with 13 bases between the two germline ends. Germline CDR1 SEHNR, CDR2 FQNEAQ (reference sequence). CDR3 nucleotide sequence: TGTGCCAGCAGCTTTCAACAGAACCCTTACGAGCAGTACTTC. Amino acid sequence: CASSFQQNPYEQYF.

As concerns this clonotype: This clone may be a read error of a much larger clone one base away. This chain uses TRBV12-3 or TRBV12-4 with TRBJ1-2, with D possibly being TRBD1 (5 bases). With 6 bases removed from V and 0 bases from J, the gap between germline ends came to 8 bases. The CDR3 covers 13 residues. The CDR3 reads CASSQTANYGYTF. CDR3 coding DNA: TGTGCCAGCAGCCAGACAGCTAACTATGGCTACACCTTC.

The chain recombines TRBV5-1 with TRBJ1-1; 9 bases agree with TRBD1. In germline, CDR1 is SGHRS, CDR2 YFSETQ. Trimming took 4 bases from V and 5 from J; bases not matched to a gene: 9. There are 15 residues in the CDR3. Here the CDR3 DNA reads TGCGCCAGCAGCCCTGACAGGGGGACGGGAACTGAAGCTTTCTTT. Its translation is CASSPDRGTGTEAFF.

Only a few counts were recorded for this clonotype. The V call is TRBV10-3, the J call TRBJ2-3, with D maybe TRBD1 (6 bases). V was shortened by 4 bases and J by 1 base, with 12 bases between the two germline ends. Germline assignment: CDR1 ENHRY and CDR2 SYGVKD. The CDR3 sequence is 15 residues long. CDR3 residues: CAISGPGQRTDTQYF. The DNA of the CDR3 is TGTGCCATCAGTGGCCCCGGACAGCGCACAGATACGCAGTATTTT.

This clonotype occurred a few times. The chain joins TRBV20-1 to TRBJ2-1, with 13 bases that match TRBD2. Germline loops: CDR1 DFQATT, CDR2 SNEGSKA (reference sequence). The CDR3 runs to 15 residues. V shed 5 bases, J shed 4 bases, and the junction held 5 bases outside the gene matches. The DNA for the CDR3 is TGCAGTGCTGTGAGACTAGCGGGGGGATACAATGAGCAGTTCTTC. Translating gives CSAVRLAGGYNEQFF.

This clonotype was seen more than once but under ten times. The gene calls are TRBV5-1 and TRBJ1-5; 8 positions agree with TRBD1. The germline CDR1 and CDR2 sequences are SGHRS and YFSETQ. The CDR3 is 16 residues long. The V segment lost 0 bases and the J segment 3 bases; nucleotides outside the gene matches: 5. This CDR3 reads CASSLGGTGYNQPQHF. The CDR3 DNA reads as TGCGCCAGCAGCTTGGGGGGGACAGGCTACAATCAGCCCCAGCATTTT.

The chain carries TRBV5-6 and TRBJ2-3; D is possibly TRBD2 (7 bases). Trimming stripped 7 bases from V and 5 bases from J, with 14 bases between. The CDR3 runs to 13 residues. Germline assignment: CDR1 SGHDT and CDR2 YYEEEE. CDR3 bases: TGTGCCAGCGACGGGGGGCCAGGAGATACGCAGTATTTT. Translation gives CASDGGPGDTQYF.

This chain links TRBV27 with TRBJ1-2, with 9 bases matching TRBD1. Trimming took 0 bases from V and 4 from J; bases not matched to a gene: 6. CDR1 is MNHEY, CDR2 SMNVEV, per germline (reference sequence). The CDR3 runs to 16 residues. CDR3 in DNA: TGTGCCAGCAGTTTATCGGGACAGGGAAAAGCCTATGGCTACACCTTC. This sequence encodes CASSLSGQGKAYGYTF.

Comments on this clonotype: One junction end disagrees with the germline gene, perhaps due to a read error. This chain uses TRBV6-6 with TRBJ2-7; 9 positions match TRBD2. This CDR3 comprises 16 residues. Per the germline V gene, CDR1 is MNHNY and CDR2 is SVGAGI (reference sequence). CDR3 region: CASRGGGLAPTYEQYF. The CDR3 nucleotides read TGCGCCAGCAGGGGGGGTGGACTAGCGCCAACCTACGAGCAGTACTTC.

This chain links TRBV5-1 with TRBJ2-5, with D uncertain. CDR1 is SGHRS, CDR2 YFSETQ, per germline. The CDR3 has 14 residues. V lost 4 bases to trimming and J lost 6 bases, with 16 bases between them. For the CDR3, the DNA is TGCGCCAGCAGCCGGGCCCAAACCGAAAAGACCCAGTACTTC. This gives the protein CASSRAQTEKTQYF.

The CDR3 is CASSTGAPGDYGYTF. CDR3 nucleotides: TGTGCCAGCTCGACAGGGGCCCCGGGAGACTATGGCTACACCTTC. The V and J genes are TRBV7-9 and TRBJ1-2, with 8 bases fitting TRBD1. CDR3 length equals 15 residues. The J segment lost 3 bases and the V segment lost 8 bases, leaving 11 bases of the junction unmatched. Germline V gene sequence: CDR1 SEHNR, CDR2 FQNEAQ (reference sequence).

This clonotype was seen only a few times. The V gene is TRBV29-1, the J gene TRBJ2-7, with 9 bases identical to TRBD1. CDR1 and CDR2 (germline): SQVTM, ANQGSEA. After removal of 5 bases from V and 2 bases from J, the junction contained 7 bases not matched to a gene. This CDR3 comprises 14 residues. The CDR3 DNA reads TGCAGCGTTCCACAGGGGGCAAGCGCCTACGAGCAGTACTTC. Amino acids: CSVPQGASAYEQYF.

This clonotype appeared a few times. The chain has TRBV7-2 and TRBJ2-7; tentative D call: TRBD2 (6 bases). Germline V lookup: CDR1 SGHTA, CDR2 FQGNSA. The CDR3 has 15 amino acids. Between the trimmed V and J ends, which lost 5 bases and 6 bases, there was a span of 20 bases. For the CDR3, the DNA is TGTGCCAGCAGCCCCGGTGTTAGCGGTTTTCTCGAGCAGTACTTC. It codes for CASSPGVSGFLEQYF.